This T cell receptor (beta chain) was observed in a study of CD8 T cells in Susac syndrome. Overall study findings and caveats: The study admitted that it had a relatively small number of individuals in its TCR sequencing and HLA analysis.

Random hexamers served to reverse transcribe about 0.5 to 1 ug RNA. Coverage of TCR beta CDR3 amplification by immunoSEQ multiplex PCR extended to 54 Vbeta and 13 Jbeta. TCRdb re-derived calls from the immunoSEQ multiplex PCR reads in MiXCR, one entry per CDR3 protein. The table records some 250,000 distinct CDR3 sequences, 90% to 96% of them present only once. Sequencing of TCR beta, carried out with a high-throughput approach, was applied to CD8+ and CD4+ T cells from the blood. FACS was used to enrich TEMRA cells, whereas the CD8+ and CD4+ T cells were obtained by negative isolation. Germline trimming cut 4 bases from V and 8 bases from J; bases unmatched to any gene: 11. There are 15 residues in the CDR3. Worth noting for this clonotype: Its antigen remains unidentified.

Sequencing used CD4+ T cells from PBMCs. The receptor was isolated from a human donor with Susac syndrome. The chain recombines TRBV12-3 or TRBV12-4 with TRBJ1-2, with 9 positions matching TRBD1. The CDR3: CASSSQGAGYEGYTF. The CDR3 DNA follows: TGTGCCAGCAGTTCACAGGGGGCGGGTTATGAGGGCTACACCTTC.